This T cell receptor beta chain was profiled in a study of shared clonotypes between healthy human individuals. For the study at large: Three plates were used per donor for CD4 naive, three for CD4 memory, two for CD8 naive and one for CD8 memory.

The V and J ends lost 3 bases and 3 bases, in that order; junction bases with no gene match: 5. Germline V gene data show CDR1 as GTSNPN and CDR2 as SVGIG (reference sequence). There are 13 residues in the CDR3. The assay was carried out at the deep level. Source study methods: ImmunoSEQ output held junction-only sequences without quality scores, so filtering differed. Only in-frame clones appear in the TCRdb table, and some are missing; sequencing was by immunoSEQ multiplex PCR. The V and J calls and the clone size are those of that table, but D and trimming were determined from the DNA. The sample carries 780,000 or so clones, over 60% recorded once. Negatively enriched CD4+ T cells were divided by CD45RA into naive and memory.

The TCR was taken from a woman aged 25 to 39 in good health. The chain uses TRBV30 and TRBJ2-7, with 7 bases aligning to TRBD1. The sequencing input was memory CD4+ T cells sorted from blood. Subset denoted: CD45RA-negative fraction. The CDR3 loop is CAWRTGTDYEQYF. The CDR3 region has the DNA TGTGCCTGGAGGACAGGGACAGACTACGAGCAGTACTTC.